The 10 T cell receptor beta chains reported below all come from one sample, sequenced in a study of vaccination and CD4 T cells after COVID-19. Treatment in this sample: roughly 11-day PBMC culture with coronavirus spike peptide pools or control peptides (ViraFEST assay). According to the study, CD4+ T cells from the unexposed donor were gathered ahead of the COVID-19 pandemic (2011-2018). Which antigens these TCRs recognize remains unknown. An Oncomine TCR Beta short-read assay was used to sequence the DNA from cultured CD4+ T cells. Genomic DNA was drawn out of CD4+ T cells grown in culture. MiXCR, run by TCRdb on the PCR reads, gives a single entry per CDR3 protein. This repertoire shows approximately 9,500 distinct CDR3 sequences, about 32% found once; its top ten account for around a quarter. Sequenced input: CD4+ T cells from blood, cultured in vitro. Receptor source: a human donor in good health.

In its sample, this clonotype was seen a few times. V usage is TRBV6-5 and J usage is TRBJ2-7, with D maybe TRBD2 (6 bases). The germline gives CDR1 MNHEY, CDR2 SVGAGI. This CDR3 is built from 13 residues. V lost 4 bases, J lost 5 bases, and 12 bases lay in between. CDR3 region: CASSLEGPHEQYF. CDR3 DNA sequence: TGTGCCAGCAGTTTGGAGGGCCCGCACGAGCAGTACTTC.

The chain has TRBV20-1 and TRBJ2-3, with TRBD2 as a possible D gene (6 bases). The V end was cut by 7 bases, the J end by 4 bases, with 9 bases between. CDR3 length equals 11 residues. Per the germline V gene, CDR1 is DFQATT and CDR2 is SNEGSKA (reference sequence). The CDR3 coding sequence is TGCAGTGAGCGGGTCGCAGATACGCAGTATTTT. Translated, it gives CSERVADTQYF.

The chain combines TRBV7-2 with TRBJ2-7; TRBD1 agrees at 8 bases. The CDR3 is made up of 13 amino acids. The trim removed 5 bases at V and 4 bases at J, leaving 4 bases unmatched. CDR1 is SGHTA, CDR2 FQGNSA, per germline. The CDR3 DNA reads as TGTGCCAGCAGCCCAGGGGGCCGTTACGAGCAGTACTTC. Protein: CASSPGGRYEQYF.

This clonotype was detected only a few times. V gene TRBV6-2 or TRBV6-3 combines with J gene TRBJ1-5; D not resolved. The CDR3 length is 15 residues. Germline values: CDR1 MNHEY, CDR2 SVGEGT. Trimming stripped 2 bases from V and 4 bases from J, with 12 bases between. The CDR3 nucleotides are TGTGCCAGCAGTTACGGCCAGAATCTGAATCAGCCCCAGCATTTT. Amino acid sequence: CASSYGQNLNQPQHF.

This clonotype was picked up one time. The chain combines TRBV15 with TRBJ2-5; tentatively, D is TRBD1 or TRBD2 (5 bases each). The germline V and J ends were trimmed by 0 bases and 5 bases, with 16 bases remaining between them. In germline, CDR1 is LNHNV, CDR2 YYDKDF (reference sequence). The CDR3 loop spans 16 amino acids. CDR3 coding DNA: TGTGCCACCAGCAGAGATGGTTCGGGACCCCGGGAGACCCAGTACTTC. It yields the protein CATSRDGSGPRETQYF.

V and J are TRBV27 and TRBJ2-7; 11 bases are a match to TRBD2. V was clipped by 5 bases and J by 2 bases; unmatched bases: 5. Looked up from germline, CDR1 is MNHEY and CDR2 is SMNVEV (reference sequence). This CDR3 region has 15 residues. CDR3 DNA sequence: TGTGCCAGCAGTGAAGGGACTAGCGGAACCTACGAGCAGTACTTC. This translates into CASSEGTSGTYEQYF.

The chain combines TRBV20-1 with TRBJ2-2, with 7 bases that match TRBD2. Losses at the gene ends were 4 bases for V and 0 bases for J; bases not matched to a gene: 2. CDR1 and CDR2 (germline): DFQATT, SNEGSKA (reference sequence). The length of the CDR3 is 14 residues. CDR3 sequence (DNA): TGCAGTGCTACCAGCGGGACGAACACCGGGGAGCTGTTTTTT. Protein product: CSATSGTNTGELFF.

This clonotype turned up a few times. This sequence joins TRBV20-1 and TRBJ1-1; tentatively, D is TRBD1 (6 bases). Germline CDR1 and CDR2: DFQATT and SNEGSKA (reference sequence). CDR3 length: 13 amino acids. Trimming left V 3 bases short and J 3 bases short, with 11 bases between. CDR3 in amino acids: CSASGGADTEAFF. DNA of the CDR3: TGCAGTGCTAGTGGGGGGGCCGACACTGAAGCTTTCTTT.

CDR3 protein: CASSYPGLAGGVNEQFF. As DNA, the CDR3 is TGTGCCAGCAGTTACCCGGGACTAGCGGGAGGGGTTAATGAGCAGTTCTTC. The chain carries TRBV6-5 and TRBJ2-1, with TRBD2 identical over 16 bases. The germline V gene has CDR1 MNHEY and CDR2 SVGAGI. This CDR3 has 17 amino acids. Losses at the gene ends were 2 bases for V and 7 bases for J; bases not matched to a gene: 5.

V usage is TRBV2 and J usage is TRBJ2-1, with TRBD2 identical over 9 bases. Losses at the gene ends were 7 bases for V and 4 bases for J; bases not matched to a gene: 11. From germline, CDR1 is SNHLY and CDR2 FYNNEI. The CDR3 contains 16 residues. The CDR3 loop reads CASKASGTSHYNEQFF. CDR3 nucleotides: TGTGCCAGCAAGGCCTCCGGGACTAGCCATTACAATGAGCAGTTCTTC.